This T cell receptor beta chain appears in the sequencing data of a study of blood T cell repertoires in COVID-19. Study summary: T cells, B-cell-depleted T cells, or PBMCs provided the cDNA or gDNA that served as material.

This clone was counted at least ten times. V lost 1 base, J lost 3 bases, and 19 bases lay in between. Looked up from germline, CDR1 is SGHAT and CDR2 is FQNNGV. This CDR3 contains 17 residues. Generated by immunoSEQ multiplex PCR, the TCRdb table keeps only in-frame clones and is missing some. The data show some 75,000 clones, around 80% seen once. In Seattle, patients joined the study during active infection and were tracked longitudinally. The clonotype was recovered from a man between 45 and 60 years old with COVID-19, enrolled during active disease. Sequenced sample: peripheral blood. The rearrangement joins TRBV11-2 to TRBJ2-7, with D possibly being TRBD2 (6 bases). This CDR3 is CASSLGGAGLGGYEQYF. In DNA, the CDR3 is TGTGCCAGCAGCTTAGGAGGGGCAGGCCTGGGGGGCTACGAGCAGTACTTC.